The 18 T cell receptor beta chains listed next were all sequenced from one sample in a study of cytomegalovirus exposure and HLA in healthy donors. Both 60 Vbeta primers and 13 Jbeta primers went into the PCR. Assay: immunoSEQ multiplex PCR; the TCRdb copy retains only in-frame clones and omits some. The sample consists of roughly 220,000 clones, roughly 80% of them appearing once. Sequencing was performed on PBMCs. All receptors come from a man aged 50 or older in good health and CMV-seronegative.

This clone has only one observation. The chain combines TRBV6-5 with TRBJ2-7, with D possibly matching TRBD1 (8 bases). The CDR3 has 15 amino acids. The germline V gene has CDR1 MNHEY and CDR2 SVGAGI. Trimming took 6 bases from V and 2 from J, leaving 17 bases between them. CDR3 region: CASRSGQGLPYEQYF. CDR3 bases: TGTGCCAGCAGATCCGGACAGGGACTACCCTACGAGCAGTACTTC.

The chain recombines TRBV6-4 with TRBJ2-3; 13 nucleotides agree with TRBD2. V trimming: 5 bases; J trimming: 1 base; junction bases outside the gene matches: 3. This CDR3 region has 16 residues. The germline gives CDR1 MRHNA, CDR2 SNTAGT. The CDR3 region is CASSPGLAGGTDTQYF. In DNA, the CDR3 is TGTGCCAGCAGTCCCGGACTAGCGGGAGGCACAGATACGCAGTATTTT.

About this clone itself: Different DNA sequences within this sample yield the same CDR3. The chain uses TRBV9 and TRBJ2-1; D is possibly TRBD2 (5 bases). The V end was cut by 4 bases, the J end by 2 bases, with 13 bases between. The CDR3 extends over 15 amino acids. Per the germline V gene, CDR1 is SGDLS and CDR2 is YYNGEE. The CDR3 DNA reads TGTGCCAGCAGCTCGAGCGGAACCACCTACAATGAGCAGTTCTTC. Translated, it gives CASSSSGTTYNEQFF.

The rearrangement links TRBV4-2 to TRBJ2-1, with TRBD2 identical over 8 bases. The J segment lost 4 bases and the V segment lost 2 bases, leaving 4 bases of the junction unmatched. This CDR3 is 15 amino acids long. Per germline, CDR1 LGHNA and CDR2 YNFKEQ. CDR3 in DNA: TGTGCCAGCAGCCAATTACGGGGGGGTTACAATGAGCAGTTCTTC. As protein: CASSQLRGGYNEQFF.

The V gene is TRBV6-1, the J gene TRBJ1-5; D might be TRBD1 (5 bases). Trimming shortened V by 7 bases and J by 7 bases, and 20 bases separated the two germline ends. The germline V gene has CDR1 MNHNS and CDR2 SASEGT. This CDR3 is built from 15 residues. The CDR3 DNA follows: TGTGCCAGCATTAACCGGGGCCGGGGGGAGCAGCCCCAGCATTTT. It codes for CASINRGRGEQPQHF.

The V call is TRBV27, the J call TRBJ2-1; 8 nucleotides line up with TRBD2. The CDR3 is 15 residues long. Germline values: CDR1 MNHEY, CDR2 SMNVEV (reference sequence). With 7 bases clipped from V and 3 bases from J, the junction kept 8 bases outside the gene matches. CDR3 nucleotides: TGTGCCAGCACCCAGGGGACTAGTTTCTACAATGAGCAGTTCTTC. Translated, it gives CASTQGTSFYNEQFF.

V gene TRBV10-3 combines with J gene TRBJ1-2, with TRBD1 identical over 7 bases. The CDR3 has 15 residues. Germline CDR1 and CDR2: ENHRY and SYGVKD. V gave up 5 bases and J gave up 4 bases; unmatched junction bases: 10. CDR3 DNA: TGTGCCATCAGTCCACCGGGACAGCTTGGCTATGGCTACACCTTC. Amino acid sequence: CAISPPGQLGYGYTF.

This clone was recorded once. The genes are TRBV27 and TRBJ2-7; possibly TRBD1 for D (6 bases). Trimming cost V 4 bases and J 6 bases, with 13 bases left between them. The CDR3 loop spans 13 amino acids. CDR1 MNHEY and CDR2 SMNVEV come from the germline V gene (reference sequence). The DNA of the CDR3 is TGTGCCAGCAGTTGGGGGCAGGGGATCGAGCAGTACTTC. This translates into CASSWGQGIEQYF.

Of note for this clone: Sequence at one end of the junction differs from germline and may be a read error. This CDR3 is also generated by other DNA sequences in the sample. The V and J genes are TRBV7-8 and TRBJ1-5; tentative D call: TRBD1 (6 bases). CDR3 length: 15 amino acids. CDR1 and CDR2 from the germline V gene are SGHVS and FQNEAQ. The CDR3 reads CASSFLQGREQPQHF. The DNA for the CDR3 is TGCGCCAGCAGCTTCTTACAGGGACGGGAACAGCCCCAGCATTTT.

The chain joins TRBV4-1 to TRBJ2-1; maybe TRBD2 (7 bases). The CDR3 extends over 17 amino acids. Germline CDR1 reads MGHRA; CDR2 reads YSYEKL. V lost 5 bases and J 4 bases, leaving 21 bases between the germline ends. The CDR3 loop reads CASSLLGGGGTYNEQFF. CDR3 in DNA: TGCGCCAGCAGCTTACTGGGGGGGGGCGGGACTTACAATGAGCAGTTCTTC.

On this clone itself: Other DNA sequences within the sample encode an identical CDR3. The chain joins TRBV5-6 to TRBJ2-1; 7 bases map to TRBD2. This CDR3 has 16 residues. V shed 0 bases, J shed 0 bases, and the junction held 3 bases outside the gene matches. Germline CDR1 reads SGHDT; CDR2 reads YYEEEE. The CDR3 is CASSLGGGSSYNEQFF. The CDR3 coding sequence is TGTGCCAGCAGCTTGGGCGGCGGGAGCTCCTACAATGAGCAGTTCTTC.

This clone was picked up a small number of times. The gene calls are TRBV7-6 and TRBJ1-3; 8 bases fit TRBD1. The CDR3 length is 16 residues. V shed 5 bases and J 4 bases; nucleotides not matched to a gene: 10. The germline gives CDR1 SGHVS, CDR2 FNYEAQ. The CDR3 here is CASSMDRAGFGNTIYF. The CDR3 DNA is TGTGCCAGCAGCATGGACAGGGCAGGGTTCGGAAACACCATATATTTT.

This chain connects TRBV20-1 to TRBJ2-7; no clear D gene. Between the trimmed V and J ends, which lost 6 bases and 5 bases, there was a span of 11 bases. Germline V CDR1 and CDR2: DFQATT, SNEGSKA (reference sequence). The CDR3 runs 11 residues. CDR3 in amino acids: CSAHAENEQYF. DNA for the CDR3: TGCAGTGCCCACGCGGAGAACGAGCAGTACTTC.

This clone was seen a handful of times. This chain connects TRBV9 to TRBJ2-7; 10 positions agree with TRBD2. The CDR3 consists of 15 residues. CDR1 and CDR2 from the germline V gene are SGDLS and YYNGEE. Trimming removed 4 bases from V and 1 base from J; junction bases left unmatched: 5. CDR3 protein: CASSPGLAVSYEQYF. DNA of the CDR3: TGTGCCAGCAGCCCAGGACTAGCGGTTTCCTACGAGCAGTACTTC.

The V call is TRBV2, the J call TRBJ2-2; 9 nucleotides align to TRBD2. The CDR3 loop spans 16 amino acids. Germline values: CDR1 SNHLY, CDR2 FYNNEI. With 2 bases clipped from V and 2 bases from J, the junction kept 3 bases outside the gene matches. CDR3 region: CASSETSGLNTGELFF. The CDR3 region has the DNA TGTGCCAGCAGTGAAACTAGCGGGCTTAACACCGGGGAGCTGTTTTTT.

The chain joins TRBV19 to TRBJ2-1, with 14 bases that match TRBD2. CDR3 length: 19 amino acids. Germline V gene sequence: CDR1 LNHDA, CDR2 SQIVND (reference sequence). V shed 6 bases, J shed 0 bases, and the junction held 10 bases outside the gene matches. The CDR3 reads CASRGTSGSPLSSYNEQFF. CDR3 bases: TGTGCCAGTAGAGGGACTAGCGGGAGCCCTCTGAGCTCCTACAATGAGCAGTTCTTC.

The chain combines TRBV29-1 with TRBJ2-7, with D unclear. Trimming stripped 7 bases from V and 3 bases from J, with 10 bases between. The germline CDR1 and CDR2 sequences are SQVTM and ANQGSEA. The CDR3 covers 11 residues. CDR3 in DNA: TGCAGCGCACTCCCCTACTACGAGCAGTACTTC. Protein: CSALPYYEQYF.

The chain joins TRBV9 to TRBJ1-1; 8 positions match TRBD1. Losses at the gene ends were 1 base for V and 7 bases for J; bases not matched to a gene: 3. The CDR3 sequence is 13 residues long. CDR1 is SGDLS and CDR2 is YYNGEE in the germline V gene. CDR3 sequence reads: CASSVHGQGEAFF. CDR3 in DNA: TGTGCCAGCAGCGTACACGGACAGGGTGAAGCTTTCTTT.